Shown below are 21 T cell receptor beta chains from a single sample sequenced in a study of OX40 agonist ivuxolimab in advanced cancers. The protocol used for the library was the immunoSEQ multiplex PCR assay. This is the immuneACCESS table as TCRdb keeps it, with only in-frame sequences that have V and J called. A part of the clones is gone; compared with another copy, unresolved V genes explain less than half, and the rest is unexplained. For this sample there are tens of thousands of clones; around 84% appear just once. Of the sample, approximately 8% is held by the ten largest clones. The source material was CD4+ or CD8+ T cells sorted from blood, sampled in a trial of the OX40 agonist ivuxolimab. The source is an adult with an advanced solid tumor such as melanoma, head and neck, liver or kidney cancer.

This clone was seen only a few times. CDR3 bases: TGTGCCAGCAGGAGAGACCACCGCGGAGCTTTCTTT. Translated, it gives CASRRDHRGAFF. This sequence joins TRBV2 and TRBJ1-1; no clear D. Trimming took off 6 bases at V and 10 bases at J, with 15 bases between the two ends. The CDR3 has 12 residues. Germline assignment: CDR1 SNHLY and CDR2 FYNNEI.

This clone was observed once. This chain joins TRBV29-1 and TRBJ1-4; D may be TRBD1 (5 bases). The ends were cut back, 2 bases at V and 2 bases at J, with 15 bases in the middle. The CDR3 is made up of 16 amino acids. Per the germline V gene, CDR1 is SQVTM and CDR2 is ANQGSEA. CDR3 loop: CSVESTGFGTNEKLFF. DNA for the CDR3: TGCAGCGTTGAATCAACAGGTTTTGGCACTAATGAAAAACTGTTTTTT.

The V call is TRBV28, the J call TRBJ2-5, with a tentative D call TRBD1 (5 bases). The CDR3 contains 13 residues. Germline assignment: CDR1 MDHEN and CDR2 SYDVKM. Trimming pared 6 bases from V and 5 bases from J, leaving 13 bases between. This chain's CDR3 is CASSQGGWETQYF. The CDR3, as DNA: TGTGCCAGCAGCCAGGGTGGCTGGGAGACCCAGTACTTC.

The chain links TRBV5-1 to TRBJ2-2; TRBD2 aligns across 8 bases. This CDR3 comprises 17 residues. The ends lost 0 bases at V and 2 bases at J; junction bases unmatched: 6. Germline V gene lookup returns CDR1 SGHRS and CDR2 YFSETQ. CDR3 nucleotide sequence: TGCGCCAGCAGCTTGGGGGCGACTAGCGAAAACACCGGGGAGCTGTTTTTT. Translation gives CASSLGATSENTGELFF.

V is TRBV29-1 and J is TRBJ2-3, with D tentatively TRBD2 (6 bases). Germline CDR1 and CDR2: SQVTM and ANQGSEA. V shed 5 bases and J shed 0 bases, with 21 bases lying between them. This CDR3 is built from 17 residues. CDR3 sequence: CSVLGSLGGVSTDTQYF. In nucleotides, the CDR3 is TGCAGCGTTTTAGGATCGCTGGGGGGTGTTAGCACAGATACGCAGTATTTT.

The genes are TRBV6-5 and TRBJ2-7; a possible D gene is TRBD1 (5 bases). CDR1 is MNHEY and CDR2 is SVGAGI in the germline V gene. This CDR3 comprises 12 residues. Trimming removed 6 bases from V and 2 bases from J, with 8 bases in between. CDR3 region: CASRVGAYEQYF. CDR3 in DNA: TGTGCCAGCAGAGTAGGGGCCTACGAGCAGTACTTC.

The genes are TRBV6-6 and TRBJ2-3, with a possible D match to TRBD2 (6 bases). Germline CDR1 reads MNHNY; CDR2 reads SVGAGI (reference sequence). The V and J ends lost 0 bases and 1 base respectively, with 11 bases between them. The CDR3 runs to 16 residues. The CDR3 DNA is TGTGCCAGCAGTTACTCGCGGCAGCGGGGCACAGATACGCAGTATTTT. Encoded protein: CASSYSRQRGTDTQYF.

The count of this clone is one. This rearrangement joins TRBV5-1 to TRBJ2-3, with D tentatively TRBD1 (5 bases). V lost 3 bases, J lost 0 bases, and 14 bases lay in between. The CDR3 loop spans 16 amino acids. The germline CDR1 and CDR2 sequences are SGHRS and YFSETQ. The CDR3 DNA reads TGCGCCAGCAGCTCGGACATTCGTACGAGCACAGATACGCAGTATTTT. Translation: CASSSDIRTSTDTQYF. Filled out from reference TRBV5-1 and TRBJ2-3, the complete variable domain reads KAGVTQTPRYLIKTRGQQVTLSCSPISGHRSVSWYQQTPGQGLQFLFEYFSETQRNKGNFPGRFSGRQFSNSRSEMNVSTLELGDSALYLCASSSDIRTSTDTQYFGPGTRLTVL.

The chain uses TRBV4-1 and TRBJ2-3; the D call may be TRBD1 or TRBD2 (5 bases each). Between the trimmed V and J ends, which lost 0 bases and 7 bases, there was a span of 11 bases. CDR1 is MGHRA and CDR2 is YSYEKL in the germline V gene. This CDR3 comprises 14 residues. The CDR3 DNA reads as TGCGCCAGCAGCCAAGAGAGAGGGGCCCATACGCAGTATTTT. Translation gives CASSQERGAHTQYF.

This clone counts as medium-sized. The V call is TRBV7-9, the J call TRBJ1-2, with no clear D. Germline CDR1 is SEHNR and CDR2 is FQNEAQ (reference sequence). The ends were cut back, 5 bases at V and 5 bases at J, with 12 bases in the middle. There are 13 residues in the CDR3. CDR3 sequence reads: CASSPDWEYGYTF. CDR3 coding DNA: TGTGCCAGCAGCCCCGATTGGGAATATGGCTACACCTTC. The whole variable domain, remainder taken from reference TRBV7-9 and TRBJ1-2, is DTGVSQNPRHKITKRGQNVTFRCDPISEHNRLYWYRQTLGQGPEFLTYFQNEAQLEKSRLLSDRFSAERPKGSFSTLEIQRTEQGDSAMYLCASSPDWEYGYTFGSGTRLTVV.

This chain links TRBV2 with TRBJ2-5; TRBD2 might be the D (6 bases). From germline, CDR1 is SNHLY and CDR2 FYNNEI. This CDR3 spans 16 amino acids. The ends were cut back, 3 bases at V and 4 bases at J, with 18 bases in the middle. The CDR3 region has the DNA TGTGCCAGCAGTGAGGACTACCACAACACGGGAGAGACCCAGTACTTC. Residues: CASSEDYHNTGETQYF.

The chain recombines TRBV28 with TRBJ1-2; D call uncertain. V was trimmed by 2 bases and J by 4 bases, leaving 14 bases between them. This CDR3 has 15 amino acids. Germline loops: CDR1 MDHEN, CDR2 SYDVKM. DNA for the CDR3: TGTGCCAGCAGTTTAACGGCCGAGGGCGGCTATGGCTACACCTTC. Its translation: CASSLTAEGGYGYTF.

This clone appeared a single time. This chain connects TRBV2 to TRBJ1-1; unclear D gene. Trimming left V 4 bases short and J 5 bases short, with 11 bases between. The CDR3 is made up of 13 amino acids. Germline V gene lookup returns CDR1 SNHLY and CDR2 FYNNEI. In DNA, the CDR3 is TGTGCCAGCAGTGGGGTTATCGGGACTGAAGCTTTCTTT. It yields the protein CASSGVIGTEAFF.

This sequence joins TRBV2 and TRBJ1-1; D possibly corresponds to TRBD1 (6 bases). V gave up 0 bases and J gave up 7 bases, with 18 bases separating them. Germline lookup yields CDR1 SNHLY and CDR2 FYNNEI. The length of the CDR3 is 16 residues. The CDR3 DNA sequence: TGTGCCAGCAGTGAAGCGACATTCAGGGGACTGGGTGAAGCTTTCTTT. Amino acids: CASSEATFRGLGEAFF. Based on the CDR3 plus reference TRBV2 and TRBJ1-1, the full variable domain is EPEVTQTPSHQVTQMGQEVILRCVPISNHLYFYWYRQILGQKVEFLVSFYNNEISEKSEIFDDQFSVERPDGSNFTLKIRSTKLEDSAMYFCASSEATFRGLGEAFFGQGTRLTVV.

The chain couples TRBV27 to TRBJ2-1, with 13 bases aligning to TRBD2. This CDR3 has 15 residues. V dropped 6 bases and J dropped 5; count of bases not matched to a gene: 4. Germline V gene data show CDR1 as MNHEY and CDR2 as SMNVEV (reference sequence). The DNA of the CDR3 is TGTGCCAGCAGACTAGCGGGAGGGATGGACAATGAGCAGTTCTTC. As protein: CASRLAGGMDNEQFF.

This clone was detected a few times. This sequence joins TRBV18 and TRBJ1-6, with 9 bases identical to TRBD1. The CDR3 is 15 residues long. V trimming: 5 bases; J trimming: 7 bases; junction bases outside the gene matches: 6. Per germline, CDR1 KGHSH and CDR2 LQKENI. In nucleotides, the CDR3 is TGTGCCAGCTCATCCTGGACAGGGGAGAATTCACCCCTCCACTTT. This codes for CASSSWTGENSPLHF.

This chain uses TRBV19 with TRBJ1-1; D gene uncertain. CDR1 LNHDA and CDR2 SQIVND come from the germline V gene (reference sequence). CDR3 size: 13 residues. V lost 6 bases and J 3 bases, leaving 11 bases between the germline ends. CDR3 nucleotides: TGTGCCAGTAGAACGACCTCGGACACTGAAGCTTTCTTT. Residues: CASRTTSDTEAFF. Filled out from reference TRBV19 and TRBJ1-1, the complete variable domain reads DGGITQSPKYLFRKEGQNVTLSCEQNLNHDAMYWYRQDPGQGLRLIYYSQIVNDFQKGDIAEGYSVSREKKESFPLTVTSAQKNPTAFYLCASRTTSDTEAFFGQGTRLTVV.

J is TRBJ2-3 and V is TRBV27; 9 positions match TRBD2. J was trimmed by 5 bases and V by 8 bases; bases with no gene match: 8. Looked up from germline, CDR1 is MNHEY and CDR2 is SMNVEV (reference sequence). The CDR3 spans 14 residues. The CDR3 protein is CASSGLAGRDTQYF. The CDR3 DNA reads TGTGCCAGCTCGGGACTAGCTGGGCGAGATACGCAGTATTTT.

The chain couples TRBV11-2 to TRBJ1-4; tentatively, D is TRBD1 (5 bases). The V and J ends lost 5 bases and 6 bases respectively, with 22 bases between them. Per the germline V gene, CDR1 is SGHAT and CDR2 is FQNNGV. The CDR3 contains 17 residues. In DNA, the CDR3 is TGTGCCAGCAGCCGTAGGCCCGCCGGGGCGCGAGATGAAAAACTGTTTTTT. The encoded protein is CASSRRPAGARDEKLFF.

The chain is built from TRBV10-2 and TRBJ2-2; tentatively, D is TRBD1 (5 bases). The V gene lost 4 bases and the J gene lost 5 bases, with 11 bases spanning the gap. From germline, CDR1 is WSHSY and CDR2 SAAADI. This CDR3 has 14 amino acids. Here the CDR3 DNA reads TGCGCCAGCAGTGTTCAGGGATCGACCGGGGAGCTGTTTTTT. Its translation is CASSVQGSTGELFF.

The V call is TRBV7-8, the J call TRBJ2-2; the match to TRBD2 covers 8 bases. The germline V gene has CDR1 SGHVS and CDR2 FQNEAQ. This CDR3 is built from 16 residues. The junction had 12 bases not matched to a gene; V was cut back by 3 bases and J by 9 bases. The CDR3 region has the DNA TGTGCCAGCAGCTTCCGGCCGGGGACTAGTCTCCGGGAGCTGTTTTTT. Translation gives CASSFRPGTSLRELFF. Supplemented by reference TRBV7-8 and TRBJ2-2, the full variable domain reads GAGVSQSPRYKVAKRGQDVALRCDPISGHVSLFWYQQALGQGPEFLTYFQNEAQLDKSGLPSDRFFAERPEGSVSTLKIQRTQQEDSAVYLCASSFRPGTSLRELFFGEGSRLTVL.